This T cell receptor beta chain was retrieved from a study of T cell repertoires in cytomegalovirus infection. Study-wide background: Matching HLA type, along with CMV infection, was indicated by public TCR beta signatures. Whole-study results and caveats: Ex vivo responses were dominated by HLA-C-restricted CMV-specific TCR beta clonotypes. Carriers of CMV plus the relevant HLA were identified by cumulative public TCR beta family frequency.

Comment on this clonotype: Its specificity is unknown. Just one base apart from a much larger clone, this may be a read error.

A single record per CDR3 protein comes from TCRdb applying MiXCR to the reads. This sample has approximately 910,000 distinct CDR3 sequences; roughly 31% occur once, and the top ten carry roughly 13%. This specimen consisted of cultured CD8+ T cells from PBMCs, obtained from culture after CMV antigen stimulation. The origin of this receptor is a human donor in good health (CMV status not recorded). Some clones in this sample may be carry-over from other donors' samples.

CDR3 amino acids: CTSSPMGLYSYEQYF. CDR3 DNA sequence: TGTACCAGCAGCCCCATGGGACTTTACTCCTACGAGCAGTACTTC. V usage is TRBV7-6 and J usage is TRBJ2-7; D may be TRBD2 (6 bases). Germline CDR1 and CDR2: SGHVS and FNYEAQ. The CDR3 length is 15 residues.